This T cell receptor (beta chain) was captured in a study of blood T cell repertoires in COVID-19. Study-wide context: The United States, Italy and Spain supplied acute and convalescent COVID-19 samples. PBMCs, B-cell-depleted T cells, or T cells provided the cDNA or gDNA that made up the material.

Original handling: Quantification of nucleated cells was approximated via reference gene primer amplification. Profiled with immunoSEQ multiplex PCR; TCRdb holds only in-frame clones, not every one. D and trimming were read from the DNA, whereas the V and J calls and clone size are those reported in that table. This table has around 340,000 clones, 75% to 90% appearing once. CDR1 and CDR2 from the germline V gene are SNHLY and FYNNEI. The CDR3 runs 13 residues. V was clipped by 6 bases and J by 5 bases, with 13 bases between them. This clonotype originated in a woman between 55 and 75 years old with COVID-19, enrolled during active disease. Material: peripheral blood. The chain has TRBV2 and TRBJ2-5; D perhaps matches TRBD2 (6 bases). The CDR3 region has the DNA TGTGCCAGCAGGGAGGGGCTCGGGGAGACCCAGTACTTC. This codes for CASREGLGETQYF.